This paragraph covers one TCR beta chain sequence. Additional DNA sequences in this sample encode the identical CDR3. Profiled with immunoSEQ multiplex PCR; TCRdb holds only in-frame clones, not every one. The sample carries about 61,000 clones, 90% recorded once. The germline V gene encodes CDR1 GTSNPN and CDR2 SVGIG (reference sequence). V lost 0 bases and J 4 bases, leaving 15 bases between the germline ends. The CDR3 is 15 residues long. The data derive from a study of control samples from healthy donors and cancer patients. This clonotype was sampled from a man in his fifties or sixties with colorectal cancer. The chain employs TRBV30 and TRBJ2-5, with D maybe TRBD1 (6 bases). Sequences were obtained from PBMCs. The CDR3 coding sequence is TGTGCCTGGAGTGTAGGATGGGGGCTTGGAGAGACCCAGTACTTC. Protein: CAWSVGWGLGETQYF.